These 21 T cell receptor beta chains came from one sample sequenced in a study of radiotherapy plus CTLA-4 blockade in lung cancer. Sequenced by immunoSEQ multiplex PCR; TCRdb stores in-frame clones only, minus some. Counted here are 110,000 or so clones, 78% occurring once; the ten biggest clones make up over 4%. Source: peripheral blood, taken from a patient treated with radiotherapy plus ipilimumab. The source is a human donor with non-small cell lung cancer who had a partial response to radiotherapy plus ipilimumab.

V gene TRBV6-5 combines with J gene TRBJ1-1; maybe TRBD1 (5 bases). Trimming stripped 7 bases from V and 1 base from J, with 13 bases between. Germline values: CDR1 MNHEY, CDR2 SVGAGI. The CDR3 totals 14 residues. In DNA form, the CDR3 reads TGTGCCAGCAATCAGGGATCGGCGAACACTGAAGCTTTCTTT. It codes for CASNQGSANTEAFF.

This sequence joins TRBV28 and TRBJ1-2; 8 bases align to TRBD1. This CDR3 is 17 amino acids long. Per the germline V gene, CDR1 is MDHEN and CDR2 is SYDVKM. J was trimmed by 7 bases and V by 4 bases; bases with no gene match: 17. The CDR3 DNA is TGTGCCAGCAGTTCCCCCCTGCGGACAGGGAGATTATCTGGCTACACCTTC. Residues: CASSSPLRTGRLSGYTF.

This clone was counted a few times. The chain uses TRBV10-1 and TRBJ1-3; D perhaps matches TRBD1 (5 bases). The germline gives CDR1 WNHNN, CDR2 SYGVQD (reference sequence). V dropped 2 bases and J dropped 1 base, with 9 bases sitting between them. The CDR3 loop spans 15 amino acids. This chain's CDR3 is CASSEASGSGNTIYF. Written as DNA, the CDR3 is TGCGCCAGCAGTGAGGCCTCAGGGTCTGGAAACACCATATATTTT.

This chain uses TRBV13 with TRBJ2-1; 7 bases fit TRBD2. This CDR3 has 14 amino acids. Germline V CDR1 and CDR2: PRHDT, FYEKMQ (reference sequence). V lost 0 bases and J lost 9; bases outside the gene matches: 5. CDR3: CASSLGGLPIEQFF. The CDR3 DNA reads as TGTGCCAGCAGCTTAGGGGGACTACCCATTGAGCAGTTCTTC. Complete variable domain (other parts from reference TRBV13 and TRBJ2-1): AAGVIQSPRHLIKEKRETATLKCYPIPRHDTVYWYQQGPGQDPQFLISFYEKMQSDKGSIPDRFSAQQFSDYHSELNMSSLELGDSALYFCASSLGGLPIEQFFGPGTRLTVL.

V is TRBV19 and J is TRBJ2-1; D is undetermined. The CDR3 runs to 14 residues. Germline V CDR1 and CDR2: LNHDA, SQIVND (reference sequence). The V end lost 6 bases, the J end lost 2 bases, and 11 bases lay between the germline ends. Written as DNA, the CDR3 is TGTGCCAGTAGGGAGACGAACCCCTACAATGAGCAGTTCTTC. Translated, it gives CASRETNPYNEQFF.

This clone was recorded once. V and J are TRBV5-1 and TRBJ2-3; 10 bases line up with TRBD2. Germline V gives CDR1 SGHRS, CDR2 YFSETQ. The V gene end was trimmed by 0 bases and the J gene end by 2 bases; junction bases not matched to a gene: 6. The length of the CDR3 is 17 residues. CDR3 coding DNA: TGCGCCAGCAGCTTGGCTCGGACTAGCGGAAACACAGATACGCAGTATTTT. It encodes CASSLARTSGNTDTQYF.

This chain joins TRBV5-1 and TRBJ2-1; a weak D match, TRBD2 (5 bases). Germline loops: CDR1 SGHRS, CDR2 YFSETQ. This CDR3 comprises 16 residues. V lost 4 bases, J lost 0 bases, and 14 bases lay in between. For the CDR3, the DNA is TGCGCCAGCAGCAAGGAGTCGCGGGCCTCCTACAATGAGCAGTTCTTC. Its protein is CASSKESRASYNEQFF.

The CDR3 region has the DNA TGTGCCATCGCCGACACCTCCTACGAGCAGTACGTC. Protein: CAIADTSYEQYV. The chain joins TRBV10-3 to TRBJ2-7; D remains ambiguous. Per germline, CDR1 ENHRY and CDR2 SYGVKD. The CDR3 extends over 12 amino acids. Trimming removed 8 bases at V and 0 bases at J, with 8 bases between.

This rearrangement joins TRBV23-1 to TRBJ2-7; 8 bases are a match to TRBD2. TRBV23-1 is classed as an ORF, of uncertain function. The CDR3 sequence is 15 residues long. The V gene end was trimmed by 2 bases and the J gene end by 0 bases; junction bases not matched to a gene: 3. The CDR3 DNA follows: TGCGCCAGCAGTCAACGCAGCGGGGGCTCCTACGAGCAGTACGTC. Encoded protein: CASSQRSGGSYEQYV.

The chain combines TRBV11-2 with TRBJ2-1, with 10 bases that match TRBD2. Germline CDR1 is SGHAT and CDR2 is FQNNGV. The CDR3 consists of 16 residues. The trim removed 5 bases at V and 4 bases at J, leaving 8 bases unmatched. The CDR3 is CASSHRLAGAYNEQFF. The CDR3 DNA reads as TGTGCCAGCAGCCACAGACTAGCGGGCGCATACAATGAGCAGTTCTTC.

The rearrangement links TRBV28 to TRBJ1-3, with TRBD1 matching 7 bases. This CDR3 comprises 15 residues. Germline V CDR1 and CDR2: MDHEN, SYDVKM. The junction had 13 bases not matched to a gene; V was cut back by 7 bases and J by 7 bases. The CDR3 protein is CASNPPWDSGNTIYF. CDR3 nucleotides: TGTGCCAGCAACCCACCCTGGGACAGCGGTAACACCATATATTTT. The whole variable domain, filled in from reference TRBV28 and TRBJ1-3, reads DVKVTQSSRYLVKRTGEKVFLECVQDMDHENMFWYRQDPGLGLRLIYFSYDVKMKEKGDIPEGYSVSREKKERFSLILESASTNQTSMYLCASNPPWDSGNTIYFGEGSWLTVV.

J is TRBJ2-3 and V is TRBV2, with 11 bases fitting TRBD2. After removal of 7 bases from V and 2 bases from J, the junction contained 8 bases not matched to a gene. The CDR3 spans 16 residues. The germline V gene has CDR1 SNHLY and CDR2 FYNNEI. The DNA of the CDR3 is TGTGCCAGCATTCCCGGGACTAGCGGATTCACAGATACGCAGTATTTT. It translates to CASIPGTSGFTDTQYF.

This clone was detected once. The V call is TRBV28, the J call TRBJ1-2; maybe TRBD1 (6 bases). CDR3 size: 13 residues. Germline V gives CDR1 MDHEN, CDR2 SYDVKM. Trimming removed 6 bases from V and 4 bases from J, with 12 bases in between. The CDR3 region has the DNA TGTGCCAGCAGCACAGGGTCAGTCTATGGCTACACCTTC. Protein sequence: CASSTGSVYGYTF.

The chain joins TRBV5-4 to TRBJ1-5; a possible D gene is TRBD1 (6 bases). Trimming removed 4 bases from V and 0 bases from J, with 8 bases in between. CDR1 is SGHNT and CDR2 is YYREEE in the germline V gene (reference sequence). CDR3 size: 14 residues. DNA for the CDR3: TGTGCCAGCAGCATACAGGGTAGCAATCAGCCCCAGCATTTT. This gives the protein CASSIQGSNQPQHF.

The chain carries TRBV18 and TRBJ1-2; possibly TRBD1 for D (5 bases). V shed 8 bases and J shed 2 bases, with 12 bases lying between them. The length of the CDR3 is 13 residues. The germline V gene has CDR1 KGHSH and CDR2 LQKENI. The CDR3 coding sequence is TGTGCCAGCGCGACCGACAGAAACTATGGCTACACCTTC. It translates to CASATDRNYGYTF. The entire variable domain, with the rest obtained from reference TRBV18 and TRBJ1-2, is as follows: NAGVMQNPRHLVRRRGQEARLRCSPMKGHSHVYWYRQLPEEGLKFMVYLQKENIIDESGMPKERFSAEFPKEGPSILRIQQVVRGDSAAYFCASATDRNYGYTFGSGTRLTVV.

The rearrangement uses TRBV27 and TRBJ1-1, with D possibly being TRBD1 (6 bases). Germline V gene lookup returns CDR1 MNHEY and CDR2 SMNVEV (reference sequence). Trimming cost V 7 bases and J 0 bases, with 9 bases left between them. The CDR3 totals 13 residues. The CDR3 DNA follows: TGTGCCAGCAAGGGGACAATGAACACTGAAGCTTTCTTT. Its protein is CASKGTMNTEAFF.

A few counts support this clone. This chain links TRBV9 with TRBJ2-1, with 9 bases identical to TRBD1. With V trimmed by 3 bases and J by 7 bases, 17 bases remained unmatched. The CDR3 loop spans 18 amino acids. Germline loops: CDR1 SGDLS, CDR2 YYNGEE. The chain's CDR3 is CASSETLQGARGLNEQFF. DNA for the CDR3: TGTGCCAGCAGCGAAACACTACAGGGGGCCCGGGGCCTTAATGAGCAGTTCTTC.

This chain joins TRBV7-2 and TRBJ1-2; maybe TRBD1 (5 bases). The germline gives CDR1 SGHTA, CDR2 FQGNSA. The V and J ends lost 5 bases and 4 bases respectively, with 8 bases between them. The CDR3 length is 12 residues. The DNA for the CDR3 is TGTGCCAGCAGCCAAGACAGCTATGGCTACACCTTC. Protein sequence: CASSQDSYGYTF.

This clone was recorded only once. The chain joins TRBV6-7 to TRBJ2-1, with D possibly being TRBD1 (6 bases). TRBV6-7 belongs to the ORF category, with a function that is uncertain. The CDR3 is 16 residues long. Deletions cut 7 bases from V and 4 bases from J, with 20 bases between. The CDR3 DNA follows: TGTGCCAGCACCCACGCCCTGACAGGACCTTACAATGAGCAGTTCTTC. Translation gives CASTHALTGPYNEQFF.

This chain uses TRBV28 with TRBJ2-7; the match to TRBD2 covers 8 bases. Germline V gene data show CDR1 as MDHEN and CDR2 as SYDVKM. The CDR3 runs to 15 residues. V lost 5 bases to trimming and J lost 1 base; unmatched junction nucleotides: 7. CDR3 region: CASSPGASGSYEQYV. CDR3 DNA: TGTGCCAGCAGTCCCGGGGCTAGCGGGTCCTACGAGCAGTACGTC.

The CDR3: CASSEGLAVREQFF. CDR3 nucleotides: TGTGCCAGCAGCGAGGGACTAGCGGTCCGGGAGCAGTTCTTC. The rearrangement uses TRBV11-1 and TRBJ2-1, with 11 nucleotides matching TRBD2. This CDR3 has 14 residues. The J segment lost 10 bases and the V segment lost 5 bases, leaving 7 bases of the junction unmatched. CDR1 is SGHAT, CDR2 FQDESV, per germline (reference sequence).